This paragraph covers one T cell receptor beta chain sequence. This sample stems from a study of blood T cell repertoires in COVID-19. The germline V gene has CDR1 SGHRS and CDR2 YFSETQ. V shed 4 bases, J shed 3 bases, and the junction held 4 bases outside the gene matches. The CDR3 runs 14 residues. Profiled with immunoSEQ multiplex PCR; TCRdb holds only in-frame clones, not every one. Of 130,000 or so clones in the sample, under 90% were seen once. This TCR was sampled from a woman aged 60-70 years with acute or convalescent COVID-19. What was sequenced was peripheral blood. The gene calls are TRBV5-1 and TRBJ1-2, with 9 bases fitting TRBD1. The CDR3 nucleotides are TGCGCCAGCAGCCAACAGGGGGCCCACTATGGCTACACCTTC. Translated, it gives CASSQQGAHYGYTF. Full variable domain (missing parts from reference TRBV5-1 and TRBJ1-2): KAGVTQTPRYLIKTRGQQVTLSCSPISGHRSVSWYQQTPGQGLQFLFEYFSETQRNKGNFPGRFSGRQFSNSRSEMNVSTLELGDSALYLCASSQQGAHYGYTFGSGTRLTVV.